The 28 T cell receptor beta chains below all came from one sample that was sequenced in a study of T cell clonotyping in hematopoietic cell transplantation. Assay used: immunoSEQ multiplex PCR; TCRdb lists only in-frame clones, some missing. In the table there are about 16,000 clones, 85% to 90% of which are singletons. Sequencing was done on a sample of peripheral blood mononuclear cells. These receptors were taken from a man aged 50-60 years in good health. Some clones in this sample may be carry-over from other donors' samples.

The chain links TRBV4-3 to TRBJ1-2; D is undetermined. The ends were cut back, 0 bases at V and 4 bases at J, with 9 bases in the middle. The CDR3 extends over 14 amino acids. Germline lookup yields CDR1 LGHNA and CDR2 YSLEER. The CDR3 DNA reads TGCGCCAGCAGCCAAGATACGCAATTCTATGGCTACACCTTC. Translation: CASSQDTQFYGYTF.

The chain combines TRBV20-1 with TRBJ2-1; D call uncertain. Trimming shortened V by 6 bases and J by 4 bases, and 7 bases separated the two germline ends. This CDR3 contains 11 residues. Germline assignment: CDR1 DFQATT and CDR2 SNEGSKA (reference sequence). The DNA for the CDR3 is TGCAGTGCCCGTGAATACAATGAGCAGTTCTTC. This encodes CSAREYNEQFF.

In its sample, this clone was seen once. This chain uses TRBV29-1 with TRBJ2-3; D is unclear. CDR1 and CDR2 from the germline V gene are SQVTM and ANQGSEA. V was shortened by 3 bases and J by 0 bases, with 4 bases between the two germline ends. This CDR3 spans 12 amino acids. The CDR3 DNA sequence: TGCAGCGTTGACGGCAGCACAGATACGCAGTATTTT. Translated, it gives CSVDGSTDTQYF.

The V and J genes are TRBV7-6 and TRBJ2-7; tentatively, D is TRBD2 (6 bases). CDR1 is SGHVS and CDR2 is FNYEAQ in the germline V gene. The length of the CDR3 is 13 residues. The germline V and J ends were trimmed by 5 bases and 3 bases, with 11 bases remaining between them. The CDR3 is CASSPAGLYEQYF. The CDR3 DNA sequence: TGTGCCAGCAGCCCAGCGGGCCTCTACGAGCAGTACTTC.

This sequence joins TRBV30 and TRBJ2-5, with a weak D call TRBD1 (5 bases). With 0 bases removed from V and 0 bases from J, the gap between germline ends came to 11 bases. CDR1 is GTSNPN and CDR2 is SVGIG in the germline V gene (reference sequence). The CDR3 is 15 amino acids. This CDR3 reads CAWSVPGKYQETQYF. DNA of the CDR3: TGTGCCTGGAGTGTACCAGGGAAGTACCAAGAGACCCAGTACTTC.

The chain is built from TRBV5-1 and TRBJ2-6; D perhaps matches TRBD1 (6 bases). V lost 0 bases and J lost 2, with 9 bases in between. Germline V lookup: CDR1 SGHRS, CDR2 YFSETQ. The CDR3 length is 16 residues. The CDR3: CASSLDPGAGANVLTF. CDR3 in DNA: TGCGCCAGCAGCTTGGATCCAGGGGCTGGGGCCAACGTCCTGACTTTC.

The chain joins TRBV11-3 to TRBJ1-6; 10 positions agree with TRBD1. The CDR3 runs to 18 residues. V lost 5 bases and J lost 6; bases outside the gene matches: 13. Germline V gene lookup returns CDR1 SGHNT and CDR2 YENEEA. The CDR3 DNA is TGTGCCAGCAGCCGGGGACAGGGGAGTCCATCCCTTAATTCACCCCTCCACTTT. Translation: CASSRGQGSPSLNSPLHF.

The V and J genes are TRBV11-3 and TRBJ2-7; D tentatively fits TRBD1 or TRBD2 (7 bases each). The V and J ends lost 5 bases and 0 bases respectively, with 17 bases between them. Germline CDR1 is SGHNT and CDR2 is YENEEA. The CDR3 has 16 amino acids. The CDR3 is CASSVHRGGSSYEQYF. The CDR3 DNA is TGTGCCAGCAGCGTCCACAGGGGAGGGAGCTCCTACGAGCAGTACTTC.

V is TRBV19 and J is TRBJ2-3, with D possibly matching TRBD1 (5 bases). The CDR3 spans 18 residues. CDR1 and CDR2 from the germline V gene are LNHDA and SQIVND (reference sequence). Trimming took 7 bases from V and 0 from J, leaving 23 bases between them. The CDR3: CASTKNLGRPASTDTQYF. DNA for the CDR3: TGTGCCAGTACCAAAAACCTGGGGCGGCCCGCTAGCACAGATACGCAGTATTTT.

V usage is TRBV27 and J usage is TRBJ1-1, with 9 nucleotides matching TRBD1. The germline CDR1 and CDR2 sequences are MNHEY and SMNVEV (reference sequence). The CDR3 covers 17 residues. V lost 7 bases, J lost 0 bases, and 12 bases stayed unmatched. CDR3 DNA: TGTGCCAGCATGGCCCGGACAGGGGAAGGGATGAACACTGAAGCTTTCTTT. Translating gives CASMARTGEGMNTEAFF.

This clone was recorded a few times. This rearrangement joins TRBV30 to TRBJ2-7; TRBD1 matches 9 bases. J was trimmed by 1 base and V by 1 base; bases with no gene match: 14. The CDR3 consists of 18 residues. CDR1 is GTSNPN and CDR2 is SVGIG in the germline V gene (reference sequence). The CDR3 reads CAWSEGTGLFDGSYEQYF. CDR3 nucleotides: TGTGCCTGGAGTGAAGGGACAGGGTTATTCGATGGTTCCTACGAGCAGTACTTC.

The chain is built from TRBV5-1 and TRBJ1-2; unclear D gene. This CDR3 has 14 amino acids. Germline V lookup: CDR1 SGHRS, CDR2 YFSETQ. The V end was cut by 4 bases, the J end by 5 bases, with 15 bases between. CDR3 sequence reads: CASSLFASTYGYTF. CDR3 coding DNA: TGCGCCAGCAGCCTATTTGCAAGCACTTATGGCTACACCTTC.

The rearrangement uses TRBV28 and TRBJ1-2; D is perhaps TRBD1 (5 bases). This CDR3 region has 16 residues. Between the trimmed V and J ends, which lost 7 bases and 5 bases, there was a span of 23 bases. In germline, CDR1 is MDHEN, CDR2 SYDVKM. CDR3: CASIETGLSEGYGYTF. The CDR3 coding sequence is TGTGCCAGCATCGAAACCGGGTTATCTGAGGGGTATGGCTACACCTTC.

CDR3 residues: CASSGAQPQHF. CDR3 nucleotide sequence: TGTGCCAGCAGCGGGGCTCAGCCCCAGCATTTT. The chain has TRBV28 and TRBJ1-5; TRBD1 might be the D (5 bases). The germline gives CDR1 MDHEN, CDR2 SYDVKM. Trimming pared 6 bases from V and 6 bases from J, leaving 6 bases between. This CDR3 comprises 11 residues. Supplemented by reference TRBV28 and TRBJ1-5, the full variable domain reads DVKVTQSSRYLVKRTGEKVFLECVQDMDHENMFWYRQDPGLGLRLIYFSYDVKMKEKGDIPEGYSVSREKKERFSLILESASTNQTSMYLCASSGAQPQHFGDGTRLSIL.

The J gene is TRBJ1-6, the V gene TRBV9; D not certain. V lost 0 bases and J 9 bases, leaving 4 bases between the germline ends. This CDR3 region has 12 residues. Germline-derived CDR1 and CDR2 are SGDLS and YYNGEE. The CDR3 loop reads CASSVGGSPLHF. In DNA, the CDR3 is TGTGCCAGCAGCGTAGGGGGTTCACCCCTCCACTTT.

V and J are TRBV28 and TRBJ2-5, with unresolved D. Trimming took 0 bases from V and 10 from J, leaving 3 bases between them. The CDR3 runs to 10 residues. Germline V gene sequence: CDR1 MDHEN, CDR2 SYDVKM. This CDR3 reads CASSLWVQYF. The CDR3 region has the DNA TGTGCCAGCAGTTTATGGGTCCAGTACTTC.

This rearrangement joins TRBV20-1 to TRBJ2-3; the D is unclear. Germline V gives CDR1 DFQATT, CDR2 SNEGSKA (reference sequence). The CDR3 consists of 11 residues. Trimming took off 3 bases at V and 4 bases at J, with 5 bases between the two ends. The chain's CDR3 is CSASRADTQYF. As DNA, the CDR3 is TGCAGTGCTAGTAGGGCAGATACGCAGTATTTT.

The chain uses TRBV4-1 and TRBJ1-6, with D tentatively TRBD1 (6 bases). The CDR3 is made up of 19 amino acids. The V and J ends lost 3 bases and 2 bases respectively, with 20 bases between them. Per the germline V gene, CDR1 is MGHRA and CDR2 is YSYEKL. The chain's CDR3 is CASSHSPQEGVTYNSPLHF. CDR3 bases: TGCGCCAGCAGCCATTCCCCCCAGGAGGGGGTCACCTATAATTCACCCCTCCACTTT.

The chain is built from TRBV5-1 and TRBJ2-3, with 11 bases that match TRBD2. The CDR3 has 15 residues. CDR1 is SGHRS, CDR2 YFSETQ, per germline. The J segment lost 4 bases and the V segment lost 5 bases, leaving 6 bases of the junction unmatched. The CDR3 DNA follows: TGCGCCAGCAGAACCGGGACTAGCGGCCCAGATACGCAGTATTTT. It yields the protein CASRTGTSGPDTQYF.

The chain recombines TRBV29-1 with TRBJ1-3, with D possibly TRBD1 on 5 matching bases. Germline assignment: CDR1 SQVTM and CDR2 ANQGSEA. The CDR3 consists of 13 residues. The V end was cut by 7 bases, the J end by 7 bases, with 17 bases between. CDR3 DNA: TGCAGCGCCGTTGACAGAGGGAGGAACACCATATATTTT. As protein: CSAVDRGRNTIYF.

The chain employs TRBV7-9 and TRBJ1-5; 8 bases agree with TRBD1. Germline V gene data show CDR1 as SEHNR and CDR2 as FQNEAQ (reference sequence). Trimming at V came to 5 bases and at J to 4 bases, leaving 7 bases not matched to a gene. The CDR3 has 15 residues. The CDR3 DNA sequence: TGTGCCAGCAGCCGAATGGGACAGGAGAATCAGCCCCAGCATTTT. This sequence encodes CASSRMGQENQPQHF.

The chain combines TRBV5-1 with TRBJ2-3, with D possibly being TRBD1 or TRBD2 (5 bases each). Per the germline V gene, CDR1 is SGHRS and CDR2 is YFSETQ. CDR3 size: 15 residues. The V and J ends lost 3 bases and 1 base respectively, with 12 bases between them. CDR3 sequence (DNA): TGCGCCAGCAGCTCCCTTATGGGGGGCACAGATACGCAGTATTTT. It is translated as CASSSLMGGTDTQYF.

The genes are TRBV9 and TRBJ2-3; 7 nucleotides align to TRBD1. V trimming: 0 bases; J trimming: 2 bases; junction bases outside the gene matches: 18. In germline, CDR1 is SGDLS, CDR2 YYNGEE. The CDR3 covers 20 residues. This CDR3 is CASSVGGRPQGLALTDTQYF. The DNA for the CDR3 is TGTGCCAGCAGCGTAGGGGGACGACCACAGGGGCTCGCGCTCACAGATACGCAGTATTTT.

The chain combines TRBV29-1 with TRBJ1-2, with 7 bases lining up with TRBD1. This CDR3 comprises 13 residues. Per the germline V gene, CDR1 is SQVTM and CDR2 is ANQGSEA. The trim removed 1 base at V and 4 bases at J, leaving 3 bases unmatched. In DNA form, the CDR3 reads TGCAGCGTTGAAGGGGACAGCCCCTATGGCTACACCTTC. This codes for CSVEGDSPYGYTF.

This rearrangement joins TRBV7-6 to TRBJ2-7; D not resolved. Germline assignment: CDR1 SGHVS and CDR2 FNYEAQ. The CDR3 runs 13 residues. Trimming removed 5 bases at V and 2 bases at J, with 10 bases between. The DNA of the CDR3 is TGTGCCAGCAGCCGGACGGTAACCTACGAGCAGTACTTC. It is translated as CASSRTVTYEQYF.

V and J are TRBV30 and TRBJ1-2; perhaps TRBD1 as D (6 bases). Trimming took 0 bases from V and 5 from J, leaving 13 bases between them. Per germline, CDR1 GTSNPN and CDR2 SVGIG (reference sequence). CDR3 length: 14 residues. CDR3 DNA: TGTGCCTGGAGTGTGGGCCTAACAGGGTATGGCTACACCTTC. It specifies CAWSVGLTGYGYTF. Based on the CDR3 plus reference TRBV30 and TRBJ1-2, the full variable domain is SQTIHQWPATLVQPVGSPLSLECTVEGTSNPNLYWYRQAAGRGLQLLFYSVGIGQISSEVPQNLSASRPQDRQFILSSKKLLLSDSGFYLCAWSVGLTGYGYTFGSGTRLTVV.

This chain uses TRBV6-5 with TRBJ2-7, with D maybe TRBD1 (5 bases). CDR1 is MNHEY, CDR2 SVGAGI, per germline. The ends were cut back, 7 bases at V and 2 bases at J, with 12 bases in the middle. CDR3 length: 13 residues. DNA of the CDR3: TGTGCCAGCACCCCCACAGGTGCCTACGAGCAGTACTTC. The encoded protein is CASTPTGAYEQYF.

The chain combines TRBV19 with TRBJ1-3, with 8 bases that match TRBD1. The ends lost 5 bases at V and 2 bases at J; junction bases unmatched: 5. Germline V CDR1 and CDR2: LNHDA, SQIVND (reference sequence). This CDR3 comprises 15 residues. The CDR3 DNA follows: TGTGCCAGTAGTCCAAGGGGACAGGCTGGAAACACCATATATTTT. Protein product: CASSPRGQAGNTIYF.